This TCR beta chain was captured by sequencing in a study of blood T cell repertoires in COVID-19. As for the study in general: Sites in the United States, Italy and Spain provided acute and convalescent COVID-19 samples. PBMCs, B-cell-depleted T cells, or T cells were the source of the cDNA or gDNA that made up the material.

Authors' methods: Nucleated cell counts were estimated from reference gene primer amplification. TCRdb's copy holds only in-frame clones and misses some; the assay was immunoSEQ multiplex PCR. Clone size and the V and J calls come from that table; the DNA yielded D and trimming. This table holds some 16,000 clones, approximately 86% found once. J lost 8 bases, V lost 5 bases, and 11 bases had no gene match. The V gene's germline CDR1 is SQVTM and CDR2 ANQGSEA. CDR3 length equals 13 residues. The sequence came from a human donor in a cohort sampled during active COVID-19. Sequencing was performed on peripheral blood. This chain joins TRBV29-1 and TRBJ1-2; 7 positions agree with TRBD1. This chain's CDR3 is CSVQEIQGGGYTF. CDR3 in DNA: TGCAGCGTTCAGGAGATCCAGGGGGGCGGCTACACCTTC.